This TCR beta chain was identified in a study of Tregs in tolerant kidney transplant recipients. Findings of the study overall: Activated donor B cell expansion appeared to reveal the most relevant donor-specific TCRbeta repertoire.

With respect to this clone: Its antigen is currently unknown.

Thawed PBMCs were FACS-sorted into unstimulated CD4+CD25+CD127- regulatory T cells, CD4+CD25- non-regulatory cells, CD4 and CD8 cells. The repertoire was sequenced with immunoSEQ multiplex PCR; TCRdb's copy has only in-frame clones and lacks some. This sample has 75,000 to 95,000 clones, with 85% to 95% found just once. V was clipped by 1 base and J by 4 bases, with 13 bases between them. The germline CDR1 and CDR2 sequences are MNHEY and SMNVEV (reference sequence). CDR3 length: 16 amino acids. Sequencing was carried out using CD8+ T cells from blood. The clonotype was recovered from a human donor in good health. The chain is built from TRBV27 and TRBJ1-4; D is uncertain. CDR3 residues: CASSLFYGPNNEKLFF. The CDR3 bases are TGTGCCAGCAGTTTATTTTACGGTCCGAATAATGAAAAACTGTTTTTT.